Sequencing of this T cell receptor beta chain was carried out in a study of shared clonotypes between healthy human individuals. Study observations and caveats: In the sorted subsets, rarefaction showed sequencing was incomplete despite large depth.

Sequencing was performed with immunoSEQ multiplex PCR; in TCRdb, only in-frame clones are kept and a portion is missing. This sample has approximately 2.5 million clones, with 93% found just once. Worth noting for this clone: Antigen specificity is unknown.

Sequencing was carried out using naive CD4+ T cells from PBMCs. Described subset: CD45RA+ positively selected. The sequence derives from a man aged 18 to 29 in good health. Some clones in this sample may be carry-over from other donors' samples.

DNA for the CDR3: TGTGCCTGGAATCGGTTGGGTTCACCCCTCCACTTT. Protein sequence: CAWNRLGSPLHF. This rearrangement joins TRBV30 to TRBJ1-6; D is uncertain. CDR1 and CDR2 (germline): GTSNPN, SVGIG (reference sequence). The CDR3 has 12 residues. V was cut by 4 bases and J by 9 bases, with 10 bases left in between.